This T cell receptor (beta chain) was observed in a study of T cells in Graves' hyperthyroidism and ophthalmopathy. Overall study results and limits: Before onset, ophthalmopathy was predicted by the model a median roughly six months earlier.

This clonotype was observed a handful of times. Its specificity is not known. Diagnostic assessment was based on clinical symptoms, serum thyroxine and TRAb, thyroid ultrasound and orbital computed tomography. V lost 6 bases and J lost 3, with 12 bases in between. The CDR3 has 13 amino acids. RNA transcripts served as the template for amplifying TCR beta CDR3 regions. Primed by the HTBI set, a first-round RT-PCR was run on the TCR CDR3. TCRdb recomputed calls from the multiplex PCR reads with MiXCR, one row per CDR3 protein. The sample lists about 360,000 distinct CDR3 sequences; approximately 15% were seen once.

The clonotype originates from a man aged 30 to 45 with Graves' hyperthyroidism that later progressed to Graves' ophthalmopathy. This chain joins TRBV12-3 or TRBV12-4 and TRBJ2-7; tentative D call: TRBD1 (6 bases). Specimen: blood. For the CDR3, the DNA is TGTGCCAGCAGACCGGCAGGGGACTACGAGCAGTACTTC. It codes for CASRPAGDYEQYF.